These 21 T cell receptor beta chains share one sample of origin, sequenced in a study of T cells in Graves' hyperthyroidism and ophthalmopathy. From RNA transcripts, TCR beta CDR3 regions were amplified. TCR CDR3 regions were first amplified by RT-PCR with HTBI primers. TCRdb re-derived calls from the multiplex PCR reads in MiXCR, one entry per CDR3 protein. The profile shows around 600,000 distinct CDR3 sequences, about 14% of them singletons. The sequencing sample was made of blood. These receptors all stem from a woman aged 50 to 65 with Graves' ophthalmopathy.

About this clonotype: A much larger clone lies one base from this, so it may be a read error. This chain links TRBV6-1 with TRBJ2-7; D uncertain. This CDR3 has 16 amino acids. The germline CDR1 and CDR2 sequences are MNHNS and SASEGT. The CDR3 bases are TGTGCCAGCAGTGAAGGGCAGTCGTCCAACTCCTACGGGCAGTACTTC. Its translation: CASSEGQSSNSYGQYF.

Worth noting for this clonotype: This may be a read error: a much more frequent sequence differs by one nucleotide. The gene calls are TRBV20-1 and TRBJ2-3; TRBD2 aligns across 11 bases. Germline CDR1 and CDR2: DFQATT and SNEGSKA (reference sequence). The CDR3 sequence is 16 residues long. The CDR3 loop reads CSARVKLAGATDTQCF. The DNA of the CDR3 is TGCAGTGCTAGAGTTAAACTAGCGGGAGCAACAGATACGCAGTGTTTT.

The chain recombines TRBV2 with TRBJ1-2; a weak D match, TRBD1 (5 bases). Trimming shortened V by 7 bases and J by 2 bases, and 11 bases separated the two germline ends. Germline-derived CDR1 and CDR2 are SNHLY and FYNNEI. CDR3 size: 13 residues. The CDR3 nucleotides are TGTGCCAGCACACAACGGGACAACTATGGCTACACCTTC. Encoded protein: CASTQRDNYGYTF.

This rearrangement joins TRBV7-2 to TRBJ2-7; 9 positions agree with TRBD2. J was trimmed by 6 bases and V by 3 bases; bases with no gene match: 3. CDR3 length: 13 residues. Germline-derived CDR1 and CDR2 are SGHTA and FQGNSA. CDR3: CASSFSGRPEQYF. CDR3 bases: TGTGCCAGCAGCTTTAGCGGGAGACCCGAGCAGTACTTC.

This clonotype was seen a handful of times. The rearrangement uses TRBV10-3 and TRBJ2-3; D might be TRBD1 (6 bases). V lost 5 bases and J 2 bases, leaving 8 bases between the germline ends. Germline values: CDR1 ENHRY, CDR2 SYGVKD. The CDR3 runs to 13 residues. CDR3: CAISRDNTDTQYF. The CDR3 bases are TGTGCCATCAGTAGGGACAACACAGATACGCAGTATTTT.

This chain joins TRBV6-2 or TRBV6-3 and TRBJ2-1, with 8 bases lining up with TRBD2. The V gene's germline CDR1 is MNHEY and CDR2 SVGEGT. The CDR3 is made up of 14 amino acids. Unmatched junction bases numbered 10, after V lost 8 bases and J lost 7 bases. The CDR3 loop reads CASEGLVGFNEQFF. CDR3 in DNA: TGTGCCAGCGAGGGACTAGTCGGTTTTAATGAGCAGTTCTTC.

This clonotype came up many times. The rearrangement uses TRBV28 and TRBJ1-5; maybe TRBD1 (5 bases). V lost 5 bases and J 0 bases, leaving 14 bases between the germline ends. This CDR3 comprises 16 residues. Germline V gene sequence: CDR1 MDHEN, CDR2 SYDVKM. The CDR3 coding sequence is TGTGCCAGCAGTCCCCGGGACTACTATAGCAATCAGCCCCAGCATTTT. Residues: CASSPRDYYSNQPQHF.

This clonotype was observed many times. This chain uses TRBV27 with TRBJ2-7; D is undetermined. Germline-derived CDR1 and CDR2 are MNHEY and SMNVEV (reference sequence). This CDR3 contains 16 residues. The germline V and J ends were trimmed by 3 bases and 3 bases, with 18 bases remaining between them. CDR3 nucleotides: TGTGCCAGCAGTTTTCATAAGGCAGCTTCTATCTACGAGCAGTACTTC. It yields the protein CASSFHKAASIYEQYF.

This clonotype was counted many times. The CDR3 DNA is TGCGCCAGCAGCTTGGTGGGTGACAGGGGGTACAATGAGCAGTTCTTC. Amino acid sequence: CASSLVGDRGYNEQFF. The chain uses TRBV5-1 and TRBJ2-1, with 9 bases lining up with TRBD1. There are 16 residues in the CDR3. J gave up 4 bases and V 0 bases, and 5 bases lay outside the gene matches. CDR1 and CDR2 (germline): SGHRS, YFSETQ.

The table lists this clonotype with a few counts. The chain is built from TRBV15 and TRBJ2-1; the D is unclear. This CDR3 region has 16 residues. V was trimmed by 0 bases and J by 4 bases, leaving 13 bases between them. Per germline, CDR1 LNHNV and CDR2 YYDKDF (reference sequence). The CDR3 nucleotides read TGTGCCACCAGCAGAGACCCGGCGGAGCTATACAATGAGCAGTTCTTC. Amino acid sequence: CATSRDPAELYNEQFF.

This clonotype was detected only a few times. The CDR3 DNA reads TGCGCCAGCAGCCAAGATCCTGGGGGAGGGTACTCCTACAATGAGCAGTTCTTC. Translation: CASSQDPGGGYSYNEQFF. This chain links TRBV4-3 with TRBJ2-1; 7 bases fit TRBD2. This CDR3 contains 18 residues. V lost 0 bases and J lost 0; bases outside the gene matches: 8. Germline V gives CDR1 LGHNA, CDR2 YSLEER.

This clonotype was seen at least ten times. The CDR3 spells CASSTRGTSGNIQYF. The CDR3 DNA sequence: TGTGCCAGCAGCACTAGAGGGACTAGCGGGAACATTCAGTACTTC. The chain carries TRBV27 and TRBJ2-4; the match to TRBD2 covers 12 bases. Germline trimming cut 6 bases from V and 7 bases from J; bases unmatched to any gene: 7. This CDR3 comprises 15 residues. The V gene's germline CDR1 is MNHEY and CDR2 SMNVEV (reference sequence).

This clonotype was recorded at least ten times. The V and J genes are TRBV29-1 and TRBJ2-7; no clear D. This CDR3 has 13 amino acids. Germline V gives CDR1 SQVTM, CDR2 ANQGSEA. The V and J ends lost 4 bases and 0 bases respectively, with 10 bases between them. The CDR3 reads CSVVQPHSYEQYF. The CDR3 DNA is TGCAGCGTTGTACAGCCCCACTCCTACGAGCAGTACTTC.

This clonotype was counted between two and nine times. CDR3 loop: CASSAYSYGYTF. CDR3 in DNA: TGTGCCAGCAGCGCATACAGTTATGGCTACACCTTC. The chain carries TRBV7-2 and TRBJ1-2, with D unclear. Trimming left V 5 bases short and J 5 bases short, with 9 bases between. The CDR3 loop spans 12 amino acids. Per the germline V gene, CDR1 is SGHTA and CDR2 is FQGNSA.

The chain carries TRBV5-1 and TRBJ1-2; D uncertain. CDR1 and CDR2 from the germline V gene are SGHRS and YFSETQ. The CDR3 covers 14 residues. The V end lost 4 bases, the J end lost 8 bases, and 18 bases lay between the germline ends. The CDR3 region has the DNA TGCGCCAGCAGCGAGACCCCAGGTCGAGGAGGCTACACCTTC. This codes for CASSETPGRGGYTF.

In this sample, this clonotype turned up a few times. The chain joins TRBV6-2 or TRBV6-3 to TRBJ2-7; 8 bases match TRBD1. The J segment lost 3 bases and the V segment lost 2 bases, leaving 6 bases of the junction unmatched. The CDR3 runs 15 residues. Per germline, CDR1 MNHEY and CDR2 SVGEGT. In DNA, the CDR3 is TGTGCCAGCAGTTACGGACAGGGTTCTGGCTACGAGCAGTACTTC. Residues: CASSYGQGSGYEQYF.

This clonotype came up many times. The chain joins TRBV18 to TRBJ1-2; a weak D match, TRBD1 (5 bases). Germline V lookup: CDR1 KGHSH, CDR2 LQKENI. The CDR3 spans 15 residues. The V end lost 0 bases, the J end lost 4 bases, and 12 bases lay between the germline ends. The CDR3 coding sequence is TGTGCCAGCTCACCACCCGCAGGGAGTTTCTATGGCTACACCTTC. This translates into CASSPPAGSFYGYTF.

Ten or more counts support this clonotype. The chain combines TRBV27 with TRBJ2-7, with 12 bases aligning to TRBD2. This CDR3 contains 16 residues. Looked up from germline, CDR1 is MNHEY and CDR2 is SMNVEV (reference sequence). V lost 6 bases, J lost 4 bases, and 10 bases stayed unmatched. DNA of the CDR3: TGTGCCAGCAGGGGCGGGCTAGCGGGAGGGACGTACGAGCAGTACTTC. Its translation is CASRGGLAGGTYEQYF.

This chain joins TRBV11-2 and TRBJ2-7; 7 nucleotides line up with TRBD2. The germline CDR1 and CDR2 sequences are SGHAT and FQNNGV. The CDR3 has 16 residues. The trim removed 1 base at V and 0 bases at J, leaving 6 bases unmatched. This CDR3 is CASSLAGGPGSYEQYF. DNA of the CDR3: TGTGCCAGCAGCTTAGCGGGGGGTCCCGGCTCCTACGAGCAGTACTTC.

The V call is TRBV12-3 or TRBV12-4, the J call TRBJ1-5; D gene ambiguous. Deletions cut 3 bases from V and 0 bases from J, with 9 bases between. The CDR3 has 15 residues. The CDR3 spells CASSLPTVSNQPQHF. The CDR3 bases are TGTGCCAGCAGTTTGCCGACGGTTAGCAATCAGCCCCAGCATTTT.

The V and J genes are TRBV14 and TRBJ1-2; D gene unclear. The CDR3 sequence is 12 residues long. Germline V gene lookup returns CDR1 SGHDN and CDR2 FVKESK. Trimming removed 1 base from V and 4 bases from J, with 4 bases in between. CDR3 protein: CASSQVGYGYTF. The CDR3 nucleotides read TGTGCCAGCAGCCAAGTGGGCTATGGCTACACCTTC.